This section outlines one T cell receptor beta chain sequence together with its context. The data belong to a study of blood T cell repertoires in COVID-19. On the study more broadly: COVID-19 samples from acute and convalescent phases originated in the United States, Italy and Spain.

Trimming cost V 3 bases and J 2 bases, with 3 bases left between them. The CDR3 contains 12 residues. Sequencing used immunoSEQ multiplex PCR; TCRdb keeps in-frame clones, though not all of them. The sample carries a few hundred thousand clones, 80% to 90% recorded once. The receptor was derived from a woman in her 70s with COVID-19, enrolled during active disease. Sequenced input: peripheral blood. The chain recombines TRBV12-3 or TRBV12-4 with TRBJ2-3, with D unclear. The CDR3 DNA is TGTGCCAGCAGTTTTATCACAGATACGCAGTATTTT. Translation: CASSFITDTQYF.